This T cell receptor beta chain originates from a study of shared clonotypes between healthy human individuals. Study conclusions and caveats: At large depth, rarefaction still showed sorted-subset sequencing to be incomplete.

CDR1 is SGHAT, CDR2 FQNNGV, per germline. V was clipped by 2 bases and J by 2 bases; unmatched bases: 2. The CDR3 totals 15 residues. All of the donors resided in Nashville, Tennessee, and each was a Caucasian adult. Sequencing was performed with immunoSEQ multiplex PCR; in TCRdb, only in-frame clones are kept and a portion is missing. The sample has 2 million to 2.5 million clones; almost 96% are singletons. This clone was picked up one time. The antigen is undetermined. The sample consisted of naive CD4+ T cells sorted from blood. Specified subset: CD45RA+ positively selected. The TCR was taken from a man aged 18 to 30 in good health. The rearrangement links TRBV11-2 to TRBJ2-3, with 9 positions matching TRBD2. For the CDR3, the DNA is TGTGCCAGCAGCTTAAGCGGGGGGAACACAGATACGCAGTATTTT. Amino acid sequence: CASSLSGGNTDTQYF.